This T cell receptor (beta chain) was retrieved from a study of T cell responses to AZD1222 COVID-19 vaccine (dated by TCRdb to 2020 to 2022). Regarding the research as a whole: TCR sequencing covered fewer than 250 trial participants: about 210 given two doses of AZD1222 and approximately 25 given two doses of MenACWY control vaccine. Enrollment into the trials was organized by age into subgroups of 18-55, 56-69 and 70-plus years, and those subgroups contained roughly 140, 27 and 60 TCR-sequenced participants, respectively.

The CDR3 regions of human TCRbeta chains were analyzed by immunosequencing. Turning to the authors' computational methods: Repertoire TCRs were matched against a reference library of SARS-CoV-2-specific TCRs generated with the MIRA antigen-specificity platform. Breadth meant the fraction of unique TCRs that were SARS-CoV-2-associated, whereas depth meant the fraction of total T cells that were SARS-CoV-2-associated. Each spike-specific TCR was assigned to its reactive spike region and to a CD4 or CD8 class using the MIRA data. Log10-transformed breadth and depth values were compared by one-way ANOVA with Sidak's multiple comparisons tests. TCRdb obtained this table from immuneACCESS and retained in-frame rearrangements with V and J assigned. These tables miss some clones; where compared with another copy, unresolved V genes account for less than half of the shortfall, and the remainder is unexplained. Clone size and the V and J calls come from that table; the DNA yielded D and trimming. The sample has 130,000 or so clones on record, around nine tenths of them singletons. The ten largest clones represent under 4.5% of the sample.

Here is what the overall study found, with its caveats: Participants were mostly white British and included more females than males, and it was suggested by the authors that clonal diversity may have been underestimated. Because no day 14 peak-response samples were available, the repertoires could be characterized only after the peak T cell response. Only six or seven AZD1222 recipients were SARS-CoV-2 seropositive at baseline, limiting conclusions about previously exposed vaccinees. CD4 TCRs associated with the vaccine covered the entire spike protein, and the dominant responses were in regions 160-218 and 743-854. Reportedly, almost half of the unique spike-specific TCRs recognized epitopes lying outside the regions that are mutated in the B.1.351 and B.1.1.7 variants. The 56-69-year group was small, and its depth increase did not reach significance, likely because of low power. A significant rise in spike-specific TCR breadth and depth was observed after two AZD1222 doses relative to day 0 and relative to MenACWY recipients.

The time point label, read with the paper, signifies: about 28 days (+/-7) after the second vaccine dose. AZD1222 recipients given second doses at about 4 weeks or at about 12 weeks were pooled, since spike-specific TCR depth and breadth were not found to differ between the two schedules. Vaccinee samples came from UK trials COV001 and COV002, including a single-blind randomized controlled phase 2/3 trial of AZD1222 (ChAdOx1 nCoV-19) in healthy adults. Trial participant PBMC samples were collected at day 0 and day 28 after the second dose for TCRbeta chain sequencing. On this clone itself: Its antigen specificity is not known. Qualities for individual bases were not recorded, and no much larger clone is one base off.

The CDR3, from cysteine to phenylalanine, totals 13 residues. Of the read, only the CDR3 DNA is kept; its 39 bases are in frame from base 1. Between the V and J ends, shortened by 3 bases and 5 bases respectively, the junction contains 7 bases. CDR1 and CDR2, per the germline V gene, are KGHSH and LQKENI. This clonotype was obtained from an adult who received the AZD1222 COVID-19 vaccine. Recombination connected TRBV18 to TRBJ1-4, with the D gene uncertain. The sample here was peripheral blood, taken 28 days after the second AZD1222 dose. The CDR3 region has the sequence CASSPSANEKLFF. In nucleotide form, the sequence is TGTGCCAGCTCACCGTCAGCAAATGAAAAACTGTTTTTT.